This TCR beta chain came from a study of T-cell reconstitution after alpha-beta-depleted transplantation in children. Overall study findings and caveats: Several patients had high TCRbeta diversity at day 60; it came from surviving recipient T cells and thymic progenitors. It was newly produced T cells that mostly accounted for T-cell counts and diversity one year after transplant. Roughly two months post-transplant, alpha-beta T cells reportedly originated from several hundred graft clones that had expanded.

Germline loops: CDR1 SEHNR, CDR2 FQNEAQ (reference sequence). CDR3 length: 16 amino acids. V shed 8 bases and J shed 0 bases, with 17 bases lying between them. Regarding this clonotype: Antigen unknown.

The TCRbeta library incorporated unique molecular identifiers. TCRdb itself ran the PCR reads through MiXCR, one entry per CDR3 protein. The table records 600,000 to 700,000 distinct CDR3 sequences, around 13% of them present only once. This sequence joins TRBV7-9 and TRBJ2-1; a possible D gene is TRBD2 (5 bases). The material was PBMCs, obtained before TCRalphabeta/CD19-depleted stem cell transplant. The source of this sequence is a girl aged 2 to 10 with congenital amegakaryocytic thrombocytopenia, due to receive a stem cell transplant. The CDR3, as DNA: TGTGCCAGCGGCGGGCCAAAAGGACTCTCCTACAATGAGCAGTTCTTC. The encoded protein is CASGGPKGLSYNEQFF.